Each of the 20 T cell receptor beta chains below was sequenced from the same sample in a study of cytomegalovirus exposure and HLA in healthy donors. The study ran its PCR with 60 Vbeta and 13 Jbeta primers. Using immunoSEQ multiplex PCR, the repertoire was profiled, and TCRdb retains in-frame clones only, with some absent. The data show about 190,000 clones, 65% to 80% seen once. Sample: PBMCs. The receptor source for this set is a man aged 25-45 years in good health and CMV-seropositive.

The V gene is TRBV4-2, the J gene TRBJ1-2; 8 positions agree with TRBD1. V shed 0 bases, J shed 2 bases, and the junction held 8 bases outside the gene matches. The germline gives CDR1 LGHNA, CDR2 YNFKEQ. This CDR3 has 17 residues. The CDR3 loop is CASSQDPIQGGNYGYTF. The CDR3 DNA is TGTGCCAGCAGCCAAGATCCGATACAGGGGGGCAACTATGGCTACACCTTC.

The chain recombines TRBV7-9 with TRBJ1-1; 9 bases line up with TRBD1. The CDR3 contains 15 residues. Unmatched junction bases numbered 3, after V lost 4 bases and J lost 0 bases. Germline V gene lookup returns CDR1 SEHNR and CDR2 FQNEAQ (reference sequence). The CDR3 spells CASSSRQGVNTEAFF. The CDR3 DNA sequence: TGTGCCAGCAGCTCCCGACAGGGGGTGAACACTGAAGCTTTCTTT. Based on the CDR3 plus reference TRBV7-9 and TRBJ1-1, the full variable domain is DTGVSQNPRHKITKRGQNVTFRCDPISEHNRLYWYRQTLGQGPEFLTYFQNEAQLEKSRLLSDRFSAERPKGSFSTLEIQRTEQGDSAMYLCASSSRQGVNTEAFFGQGTRLTVV.

The rearrangement uses TRBV4-3 and TRBJ2-1; 11 bases fit TRBD2. CDR3 length equals 21 residues. J was trimmed by 0 bases and V by 0 bases; bases with no gene match: 13. CDR1 is LGHNA, CDR2 YSLEER, per germline. The CDR3 loop reads CASSQDILASGRFSSYNEQFF. CDR3 sequence (DNA): TGCGCCAGCAGCCAAGATATTTTGGCTAGCGGGAGGTTTAGCTCCTACAATGAGCAGTTCTTC.

This clone has only a few counts. The CDR3 sequence is CASSLRGGSPGNTIYF. CDR3 sequence (DNA): TGTGCCAGCAGTTTGAGGGGAGGGAGTCCTGGAAACACCATATATTTT. The chain links TRBV27 to TRBJ1-3; weak D call: TRBD1 (5 bases). Germline V gene lookup returns CDR1 MNHEY and CDR2 SMNVEV (reference sequence). Deletions cut 3 bases from V and 2 bases from J, with 14 bases between. The CDR3 covers 16 residues.

J is TRBJ1-1 and V is TRBV6-1, with a tentative D call TRBD1 (6 bases). V dropped 6 bases and J dropped 3 bases, with 11 bases sitting between them. The V gene's germline CDR1 is MNHNS and CDR2 SASEGT. The CDR3 runs to 13 residues. CDR3 DNA sequence: TGTGCCAGCAGCGCGGACAGAGACACTGAAGCTTTCTTT. Translated, it gives CASSADRDTEAFF.

J is TRBJ2-5 and V is TRBV5-6; D ambiguous. CDR3 length: 11 residues. From germline, CDR1 is SGHDT and CDR2 YYEEEE. V was shortened by 3 bases and J by 2 bases, with 2 bases between the two germline ends. The CDR3, as DNA: TGTGCCAGCAGCTCACAAGAGACCCAGTACTTC. Protein product: CASSSQETQYF.

The chain is built from TRBV19 and TRBJ2-2; D ambiguous. Germline CDR1 is LNHDA and CDR2 is SQIVND (reference sequence). V was trimmed by 4 bases and J by 6 bases, leaving 24 bases between them. The CDR3 is made up of 18 amino acids. The CDR3 coding sequence is TGTGCCAGTAGTAACCCCCCGGTGGGTAGTACGAGCGCCGGGGAGCTGTTTTTT. This codes for CASSNPPVGSTSAGELFF. The entire variable domain, with the rest obtained from reference TRBV19 and TRBJ2-2, is as follows: DGGITQSPKYLFRKEGQNVTLSCEQNLNHDAMYWYRQDPGQGLRLIYYSQIVNDFQKGDIAEGYSVSREKKESFPLTVTSAQKNPTAFYLCASSNPPVGSTSAGELFFGEGSRLTVL.

This clone was recorded a few times. The J gene is TRBJ1-2, the V gene TRBV28, with 7 bases lining up with TRBD1. Germline V CDR1 and CDR2: MDHEN, SYDVKM. J gave up 5 bases and V 6 bases, and 9 bases lay outside the gene matches. The CDR3 totals 14 residues. CDR3 nucleotide sequence: TGTGCCAGCAGCCCGAACAGGGGAAGGTATGGCTACACCTTC. Protein sequence: CASSPNRGRYGYTF.

The chain has TRBV6-1 and TRBJ1-4, with 12 nucleotides matching TRBD1. CDR1 is MNHNS, CDR2 SASEGT, per germline. The junction had 5 bases not matched to a gene; V was cut back by 8 bases and J by 7 bases. This CDR3 has 14 residues. Here the CDR3 reads CASCPGQGAEKLFF. Here the CDR3 DNA reads TGTGCCAGCTGTCCGGGACAGGGGGCTGAAAAACTGTTTTTT.

The CDR3 spells CSVEAGGSTDTQYF. The CDR3, as DNA: TGCAGCGTTGAAGCGGGGGGCAGCACAGATACGCAGTATTTT. This rearrangement joins TRBV29-1 to TRBJ2-3, with D tentatively TRBD2 (7 bases). Trimming pared 1 base from V and 0 bases from J, leaving 8 bases between. This CDR3 has 14 amino acids. Per the germline V gene, CDR1 is SQVTM and CDR2 is ANQGSEA.

This clone was seen a few times. In nucleotides, the CDR3 is TGTGCCAGTGGGACGGAGCGGGACACTGAAGCTTTCTTT. Encoded protein: CASGTERDTEAFF. The V gene is TRBV27, the J gene TRBJ1-1, with D tentatively TRBD1 (5 bases). From germline, CDR1 is MNHEY and CDR2 SMNVEV (reference sequence). The CDR3 contains 13 residues. V was shortened by 9 bases and J by 3 bases, with 14 bases between the two germline ends.

This clone was seen a few times. The J gene is TRBJ2-7, the V gene TRBV7-9; TRBD1 aligns across 9 bases. The CDR3 spans 14 residues. CDR1 is SEHNR and CDR2 is FQNEAQ in the germline V gene (reference sequence). V was clipped by 5 bases and J by 2 bases; unmatched bases: 4. The CDR3 loop is CASSGTGIPYEQYF. The DNA of the CDR3 is TGTGCCAGCAGCGGGACAGGGATTCCCTACGAGCAGTACTTC.

This chain joins TRBV28 and TRBJ2-2; possibly TRBD1 for D (6 bases). Germline assignment: CDR1 MDHEN and CDR2 SYDVKM. V was shortened by 7 bases and J by 1 base, with 13 bases between the two germline ends. This CDR3 has 15 amino acids. The CDR3 coding sequence is TGTGCCAGCACCCAACAGGGTATGAACACCGGGGAGCTGTTTTTT. Residues: CASTQQGMNTGELFF.

Points on this clone: At one end the junction does not follow the germline gene, possibly because of a read error. The chain uses TRBV5-1 and TRBJ1-1, with D unclear. This CDR3 has 11 amino acids. Germline CDR1 reads SGHRS; CDR2 reads YFSETQ. The CDR3 here is CASSFNSEAFF. As DNA, the CDR3 is TGCGCCAGCAGCTTTAACAGTGAAGCTTTCTTT.

CDR3 sequence (DNA): TGTGCCAGCAGTTTCATTATGACTTCTGGAAACACCATATATTTT. Translated: CASSFIMTSGNTIYF. The chain couples TRBV28 to TRBJ1-3; no firm D call. This CDR3 is 15 amino acids long. Germline values: CDR1 MDHEN, CDR2 SYDVKM. V lost 3 bases and J 1 base, leaving 10 bases between the germline ends. Variable domain in full (rest from reference TRBV28 and TRBJ1-3): DVKVTQSSRYLVKRTGEKVFLECVQDMDHENMFWYRQDPGLGLRLIYFSYDVKMKEKGDIPEGYSVSREKKERFSLILESASTNQTSMYLCASSFIMTSGNTIYFGEGSWLTVV.

This chain uses TRBV25-1 with TRBJ2-3; TRBD2 aligns across 10 bases. The ends lost 6 bases at V and 3 bases at J; junction bases unmatched: 6. The CDR3 length is 15 residues. CDR1 is MGHDK and CDR2 is SYGVNS in the germline V gene. CDR3 residues: CASSSSGGLTDTQYF. The CDR3 nucleotides read TGTGCCAGCAGCTCTAGCGGGGGCTTAACAGATACGCAGTATTTT.

The CDR3 reads CASSPRTSGGASNTGELFF. The CDR3 coding sequence is TGTGCCAGCAGCCCCCGGACTAGCGGGGGGGCCTCGAACACCGGGGAGCTGTTTTTT. This chain connects TRBV14 to TRBJ2-2; 15 bases fit TRBD2. V lost 4 bases and J lost 0; bases outside the gene matches: 6. This CDR3 is 19 amino acids long. CDR1 and CDR2 (germline): SGHDN, FVKESK.

DNA of the CDR3: TGTGCCAGCAGCCCGAAAGGACAGGAGGGTCCGAAACTGTTTTTT. This codes for CASSPKGQEGPKLFF. This rearrangement joins TRBV7-9 to TRBJ1-4; 7 nucleotides match TRBD1. Per germline, CDR1 SEHNR and CDR2 FQNEAQ (reference sequence). This CDR3 comprises 15 residues. After removal of 5 bases from V and 11 bases from J, the junction contained 14 bases not matched to a gene.

The chain combines TRBV19 with TRBJ1-1; D is ambiguous. Per germline, CDR1 LNHDA and CDR2 SQIVND (reference sequence). The length of the CDR3 is 13 residues. Trimming took 7 bases from V and 5 from J, leaving 14 bases between them. The CDR3 nucleotides read TGTGCCAGTAAGACCTTGGGCGGGACTGAAGCTTTCTTT. This translates into CASKTLGGTEAFF.

The gene calls are TRBV14 and TRBJ2-3; tentatively, D is TRBD2 (7 bases). From germline, CDR1 is SGHDN and CDR2 FVKESK. Trimming cost V 2 bases and J 6 bases, with 18 bases left between them. The CDR3 length is 16 residues. This CDR3 reads CASSQWEGPGGDTQYF. In DNA, the CDR3 is TGTGCCAGCAGCCAATGGGAGGGCCCGGGGGGCGATACGCAGTATTTT.